The clone carrying this TCR beta chain has only a few counts. Its specificity is not known. Every donor was a healthy person donating bone marrow. This entry belongs to a study of cytomegalovirus exposure and HLA in healthy donors. Study observations and caveats: Indistinguishable V segments such as TRBV6-2 and TRBV6-3 were excluded. The authors judged a highly shared variant cluster likely a sequencing artifact.

A multiplex PCR was run with 60 Vbeta primers and 13 Jbeta primers. The table came from immunoSEQ multiplex PCR; TCRdb's copy has only in-frame clones and leaves some out. The sample lists approximately 130,000 clones, 83% occurring once. The CDR3 totals 12 residues. Germline V CDR1 and CDR2: MNHEY, SVGAGI. V trimming: 5 bases; J trimming: 8 bases; junction bases outside the gene matches: 2. Material for sequencing was PBMCs. The rearrangement joins TRBV6-5 to TRBJ1-4; 7 bases align to TRBD1. The TCR originated in a girl aged 2 to 9 in good health and CMV-seronegative. The CDR3 coding sequence is TGTGCCAGCAGTCGACAGGGAGAAAAACTGTTTTTT. Translation gives CASSRQGEKLFF.